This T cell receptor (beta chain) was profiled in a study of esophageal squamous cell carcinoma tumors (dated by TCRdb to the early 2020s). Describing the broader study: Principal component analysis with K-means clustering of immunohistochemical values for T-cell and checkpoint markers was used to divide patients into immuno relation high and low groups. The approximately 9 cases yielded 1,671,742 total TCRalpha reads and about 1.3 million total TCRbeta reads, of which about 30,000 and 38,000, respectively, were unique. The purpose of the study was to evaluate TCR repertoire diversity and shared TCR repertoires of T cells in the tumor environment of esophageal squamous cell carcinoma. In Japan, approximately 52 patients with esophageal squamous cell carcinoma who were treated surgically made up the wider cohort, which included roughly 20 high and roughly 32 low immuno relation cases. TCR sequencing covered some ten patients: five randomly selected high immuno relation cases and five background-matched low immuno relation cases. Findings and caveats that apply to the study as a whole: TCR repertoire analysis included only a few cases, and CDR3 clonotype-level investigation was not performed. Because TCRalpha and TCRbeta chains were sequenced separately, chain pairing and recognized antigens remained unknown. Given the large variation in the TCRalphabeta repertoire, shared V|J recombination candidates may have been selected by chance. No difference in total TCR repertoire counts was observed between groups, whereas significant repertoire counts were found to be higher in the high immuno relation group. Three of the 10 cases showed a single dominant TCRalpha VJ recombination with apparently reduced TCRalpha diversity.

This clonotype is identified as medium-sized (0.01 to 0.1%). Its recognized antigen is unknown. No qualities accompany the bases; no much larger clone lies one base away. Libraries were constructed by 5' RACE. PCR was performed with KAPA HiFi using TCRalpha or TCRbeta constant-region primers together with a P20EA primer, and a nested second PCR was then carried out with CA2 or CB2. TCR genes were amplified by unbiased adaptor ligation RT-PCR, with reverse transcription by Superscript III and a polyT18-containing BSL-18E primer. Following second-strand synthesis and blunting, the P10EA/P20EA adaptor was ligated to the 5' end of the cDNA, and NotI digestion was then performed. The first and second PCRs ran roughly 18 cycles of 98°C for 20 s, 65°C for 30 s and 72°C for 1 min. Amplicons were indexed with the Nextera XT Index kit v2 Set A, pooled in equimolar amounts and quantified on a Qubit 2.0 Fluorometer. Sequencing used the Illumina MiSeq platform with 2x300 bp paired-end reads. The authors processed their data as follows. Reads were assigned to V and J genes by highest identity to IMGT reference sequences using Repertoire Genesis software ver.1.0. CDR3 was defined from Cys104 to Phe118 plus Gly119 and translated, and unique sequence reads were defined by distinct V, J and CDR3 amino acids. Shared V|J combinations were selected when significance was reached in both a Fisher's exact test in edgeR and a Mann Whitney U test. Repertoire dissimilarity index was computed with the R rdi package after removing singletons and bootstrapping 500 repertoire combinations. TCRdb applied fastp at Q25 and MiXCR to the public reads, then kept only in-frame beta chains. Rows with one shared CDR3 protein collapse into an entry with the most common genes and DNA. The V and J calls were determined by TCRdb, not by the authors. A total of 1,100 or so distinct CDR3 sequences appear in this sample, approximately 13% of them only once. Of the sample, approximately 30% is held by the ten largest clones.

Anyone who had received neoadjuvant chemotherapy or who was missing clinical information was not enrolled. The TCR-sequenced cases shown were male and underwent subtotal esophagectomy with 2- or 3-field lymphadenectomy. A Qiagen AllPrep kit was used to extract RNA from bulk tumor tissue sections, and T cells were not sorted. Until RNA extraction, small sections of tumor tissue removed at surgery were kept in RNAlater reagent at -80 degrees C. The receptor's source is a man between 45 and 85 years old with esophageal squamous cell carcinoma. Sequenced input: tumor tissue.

The CDR3 reads CASSPGEVLYGYTF. The DNA sequence is given as TGTGCCAGCAGCCCCGGTGAGGTCCTCTATGGCTACACCTTC. The V gene is TRBV5-8 and the J gene is TRBJ1-2; a confident D gene designation cannot be given. The CDR3 sequence holds 14 residues, the cysteine and phenylalanine included. Here the CDR3 DNA is all that survives: 42 bases in frame from base 1. The germline ends are 14 bases apart after V is trimmed by 4 bases and J by 4 bases. CDR1 and CDR2, looked up from the germline V gene, are SGHTS and YDEGEE.